What follows is one TCR beta chain and its context. This clone was observed a handful of times. No antigen is known for it. No qualities accompany the bases; no much larger clone lies one base away. The entry originates in a study of cytomegalovirus exposure and HLA in healthy donors (TCRdb year 2017). Notes on the research overall: According to an earlier analysis of a few hundred of the donors, some 170 million T cells yielded 95 million to 140 million unique TCR beta sequences and around 280 Gb of sequence data. The study aimed to test whether cataloging public T cell receptors could reveal signatures of past pathogen exposure. Among roughly 400 genotyped donors of the cohort, an average of around 250,000 unique TCR beta nucleotide sequences was sequenced per donor, of which about 18% were non-productive. Four to six DR-DQ haplotypes were handled as single units for association and clustering, since linkage in the cohort was strong. Every discovery cohort repertoire had been produced on one sequencing platform. In addition to the first cohort of 500 to 850 subjects, a separate validation cohort of approximately 130 different subjects was used. High-throughput TCR immunosequencing, statistical association of individual TCRs with disease status, and machine learning were combined to predict cytomegalovirus infection status. A later analysis re-examined previously published TCR beta repertoires from 600 to 700 donors and added high-resolution HLA genotyping to investigate patterns of TCR occurrence. Of the roughly 400 genotyped donors, less than 85% were placed in the genetic ancestry cluster associated with self-reported Caucasian donors. Rather than drawing on any new phenotypic data, the later analysis identified candidate immune exposures from TCR beta sequences and the way those sequences occurred across donors. Using immunosequencing, the study profiled T cell repertoires from approximately 700 subjects and related those repertoires to cytomegalovirus serostatus. In a later genetic analysis, genome-wide SNP genotypes for about three fifths of the 666 donors were used, and that subset was treated as a discovery cohort. Around 320 gigabases of sequencing data and 70 million to 100 million unique TCR sequences were included in an early release covering 550 to 650 HLA-typed donors. The number of donors typed differed by locus, with about 629-630 for A, B, C, DRB1 and DQB1, around 500 for DQA1, over 600 for DPA1, and approximately 470 for DPB1. Both class I and class II loci were covered by HLA typing, at four-digit resolution. Alongside the repertoire data, information on donor age, sex, ethnicity and CMV serostatus was compiled. To decide whether each TCR beta V gene segment behaved as functional or pseudogenic, an earlier analysis of approximately 620 of the donors relied on high-throughput TCR beta sequencing.

The cohort was made up of approximately 700 healthy bone marrow donors. At the time of sampling, all cohort members were nominally healthy, though unrecorded immune exposures were likely present. The donor tested CMV seronegative and was one of the 352 seronegative cohort members. A peripheral blood sample was collected from each donor, and TCR beta sequencing was performed on peripheral blood mononuclear cells. The Qiagen DNeasy Blood Extraction Kit was used to extract genomic DNA from the blood cell samples. Beyond this particular receptor, the publication reports: A later analysis found that HLA-associated TCR beta chains were more clonally expanded and had lower generation probabilities than equally common non-associated chains. The study listed 150 to 200 TCR beta chains as associated with cytomegalovirus. Because HLA typing was unavailable for some donors at each locus, only the typed subset was used in association tests. Most CMV-associated TCR beta chains appeared to be HLA-restricted in a later analysis, and the HLA associations seemed to be driven largely by CMV exposure. A later genetic analysis reported fewer N-insertions in productive TCRs among donors in an Asian-associated ancestry cluster than the roughly 620-donor mean. V-gene and J-gene trimming of TCR beta chains was associated with a missense DCLRE1C variant in a later genetic analysis, and the association was replicated in an independent cohort. Across donors, most TCR sequences were observed very rarely, whereas some public TCRs were present in many individuals. A group of highly shared sequence variants was considered likely to be a technical artifact of the sequencing pipeline. Specific HLA alleles were associated with some 15,000 TCR beta sequences at a false discovery rate of 0.05 in a later analysis. In a later analysis, the rate of TCR association differed among HLA loci, with DRB1 alleles having the most associated TCRs and HLA-C alleles having the fewest. Broadly in line with IMGT annotations, most TCR beta V segments showed up in productive rearrangements about 87% or about 30% of the time in an earlier analysis of 587 of the donors. The presence/absence analyses assumed that sequencing depth was roughly uniform across donors, and that assumption may not be true. The authors suggested that the approach could potentially be extended to other disease states and immunological phenotypes. A further reported finding was that TCR beta sequences accurately predicted the HLA-A and HLA-B alleles for most subjects in the first cohort. Because the 87-base-pair reads could not distinguish some IMGT-functional V segments, including TRBV6-2 and TRBV6-3, those segments were excluded. The classifier was reported to diagnose cytomegalovirus status with high specificity and sensitivity in both the original cohort and the validation cohort. A few of the identified cytomegalovirus-associated TCR beta chains were confirmed in vitro to be specific for cytomegalovirus antigens. According to a later analysis, parvovirus B19, influenza, CMV and Epstein-Barr virus appeared linked to several top co-occurrence clusters. In this cohort, only TCR beta chains were sequenced, and detectable features were limited by the absence of alpha or paired-chain data. Correlated functional status among segregating V segments might reflect linkage disequilibrium, but an unknown experimental factor could not be ruled out. Assigning TCR associations to individual alleles was difficult when HLA alleles, especially DR and DQ, strongly co-occurred. Seventeen rarely observed V segments, including chromosome 9 orphons, were excluded from the earlier analysis of about 600 of the donors because counts were too low. The only immune exposure information available for the cohort was CMV serostatus.

Library construction relied on the immunoSEQ multiplex PCR assay. A mixture of 60 forward primers for TCR Vbeta segments and 13 reverse primers for TCR Jbeta segments was used in the multiplex PCR. Amplification of the CDR3 region of rearranged TCR beta genes was performed with a multiplex PCR assay on genomic DNA. Amplified TCR beta libraries were sequenced as 87-base-pair reads on the Illumina HiSeq System. In the paper's pipeline: A later analysis counted about 76 million unique TCR beta chains across the 690 or so repertoires, and around 9.9 million of these chains were shared by at least two donors. Raw reads were error-corrected and collapsed into unique sequences with a nearest-neighbor algorithm that merged closely related sequences to remove PCR and sequencing errors. V, D and J gene segments were assigned by aligning CDR3 sequences to IMGT reference sequences. Each retained sequence needed at least a six-nucleotide match to both a V gene segment and a J gene segment. Rearrangements were classified as productive when the CDR3 lacked stop codons and remained in frame with V and J, and all other rearrangements were classified as non-productive. CDR3 was defined by IMGT convention, running from the second conserved V-encoded cysteine to the conserved J-encoded phenylalanine. In an earlier analysis of some 550 of the donors, sequences lacking an unambiguous match to a single V gene segment were excluded. In an earlier analysis of around 590 of the donors, a V segment was called functional when productive rearrangements were above 56.7%, and segregating when the standard deviation between donors exceeded 5%. A statistical classification framework was built for diagnosing cytomegalovirus status from the catalog of TCR beta chain sequences. In a later analysis, V and J genes were assigned by comparing TCR nucleotide sequences against IMGT/GENE-DB human TR gene sequences. Using the TCRdist pipeline, a later analysis assigned CDR3 sequences along with most-parsimonious VDJ recombination scenarios. A later analysis defined each TCR beta chain by its CDR3 amino acid sequence plus V-gene family, and excluded reads lacking a unique V-gene family. A later analysis removed several hundred highly shared, low-generation-probability nucleotide sequences to deal with suspected cross-contamination and a sequencing artifact. In a later analysis, a clonal expansion index was calculated for each public chain from normalized within-repertoire ranks of inferred template counts. In a later analysis, generation probabilities were computed using a VDJ recombination model fitted to out-of-frame rearrangements, and the results were checked against IGoR. A later analysis scored TCR-TCR, TCR-HLA and TCR-CMV co-occurrence with hypergeometric tests, applying a repertoire-size bias correction to TCR pairs. A later analysis estimated false discovery rates by permuting HLA or CMV assignments 20 times. In a later analysis, co-occurring TCRs were grouped using DBSCAN, with TCRdist sequence similarity added in when clustering inside HLA-allele-positive subsets. Repertoires with fewer than 30,000 or more than 120,000 public chains, plus five repertoires with anomalous nucleotide sharing, were excluded from co-occurrence clustering. TCRdb holds this immuneACCESS table with in-frame rearrangements only. Some clones are missing; in checked studies, unresolved V genes explain under half, and the rest has no known cause. V, J and clone size were drawn from that table, and D and trimming were deduced from the DNA. The sample table lists roughly 100,000 clones, about 80% of them with a count of one. Jointly, the top ten make up approximately 2% of the sample.

CDR1 and CDR2 are drawn from the germline V gene: MDHEN, SYDVKM. Trimmed from V: 6 bases; trimmed from J: 3 bases; junction bases lacking a gene match: 7. The CDR3 covers 15 residues, taking in both the cysteine and the phenylalanine. CDR3 DNA only is kept here, 45 bases in frame from base 1. The sample was PBMCs. This chain is built from TRBV28 and TRBJ1-5; a stretch of 8 junction bases matches TRBD1. The source is a man aged 30 to 45 in good health and CMV-seronegative. The CDR3 here reads CASSRTGGINQPQHF. The DNA reads as follows: TGTGCCAGCAGCCGCACAGGGGGGATCAATCAGCCCCAGCATTTT.